The 5 T cell receptor beta chains presented below share a single source sample, sequenced in a study of cytomegalovirus exposure and HLA in healthy donors. Both 60 Vbeta primers and 13 Jbeta primers went into the PCR. Produced via immunoSEQ multiplex PCR; TCRdb's table is partial and in-frame only. The sample shows 150,000 to 200,000 clones, 65% to 85% of them seen only once. The sample was PBMCs. The receptors shown here come from a man aged 55-75 years in good health and CMV-seronegative.

This clone was found once. This chain's CDR3 is CASSVPGGQETQYF. The CDR3 bases are TGTGCCAGCAGTGTTCCGGGGGGGCAAGAGACCCAGTACTTC. The chain is built from TRBV2 and TRBJ2-5; 8 bases are a match to TRBD2. The CDR3 sequence is 14 residues long. V was clipped by 4 bases and J by 2 bases; unmatched bases: 3. The germline V gene encodes CDR1 SNHLY and CDR2 FYNNEI.

This clone was seen more than once but under ten times. The chain carries TRBV7-8 and TRBJ1-6; D unresolved. The germline V and J ends were trimmed by 7 bases and 6 bases, with 10 bases remaining between them. The V gene's germline CDR1 is SGHVS and CDR2 FQNEAQ. The CDR3 spans 13 residues. This CDR3 is CASMERSNSPLHF. CDR3 coding DNA: TGTGCCAGCATGGAGAGGAGTAATTCACCCCTCCACTTT.

The rearrangement uses TRBV19 and TRBJ1-3, with 7 bases identical to TRBD1. The CDR3 contains 15 residues. J was trimmed by 2 bases and V by 4 bases; bases with no gene match: 5. Germline V CDR1 and CDR2: LNHDA, SQIVND (reference sequence). Here the CDR3 reads CASSTYQGAGNTIYF. DNA for the CDR3: TGTGCCAGTAGTACCTACCAGGGGGCTGGAAACACCATATATTTT.

This chain joins TRBV11-1 and TRBJ2-7; 9 bases are a match to TRBD2. Germline CDR1 and CDR2: SGHAT and FQDESV (reference sequence). The ends lost 5 bases at V and 3 bases at J; junction bases unmatched: 5. This CDR3 is built from 14 residues. The DNA for the CDR3 is TGTGCCAGCAGCCTCAGCGGGGGGTACTACGAGCAGTACTTC. Translating it yields CASSLSGGYYEQYF.

The V and J genes are TRBV6-5 and TRBJ2-1; TRBD2 agrees at 9 bases. CDR1 is MNHEY and CDR2 is SVGAGI in the germline V gene. The trim removed 4 bases at V and 3 bases at J, leaving 4 bases unmatched. The CDR3 totals 15 residues. CDR3 coding DNA: TGTGCCAGCAGTTTTAAGCGGGAGGACTACAATGAGCAGTTCTTC. Its protein product is CASSFKREDYNEQFF.